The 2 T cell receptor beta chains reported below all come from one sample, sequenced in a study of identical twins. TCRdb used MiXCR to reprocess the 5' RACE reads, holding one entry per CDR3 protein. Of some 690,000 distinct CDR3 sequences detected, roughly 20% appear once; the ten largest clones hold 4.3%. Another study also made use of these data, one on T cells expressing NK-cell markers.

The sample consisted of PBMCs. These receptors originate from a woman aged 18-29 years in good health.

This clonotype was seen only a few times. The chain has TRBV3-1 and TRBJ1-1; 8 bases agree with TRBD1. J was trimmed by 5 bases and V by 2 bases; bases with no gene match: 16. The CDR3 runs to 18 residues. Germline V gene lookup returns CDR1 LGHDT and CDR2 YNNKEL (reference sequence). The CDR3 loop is CASSQSYPGQEGWTEAFF. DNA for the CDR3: TGTGCCAGCAGCCAATCCTACCCGGGACAGGAAGGTTGGACTGAAGCTTTCTTT.

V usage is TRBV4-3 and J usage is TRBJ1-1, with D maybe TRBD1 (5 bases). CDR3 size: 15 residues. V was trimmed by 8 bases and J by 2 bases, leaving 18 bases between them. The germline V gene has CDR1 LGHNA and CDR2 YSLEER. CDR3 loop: CASGDPGTENTEAFF. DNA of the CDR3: TGCGCCAGCGGGGACCCTGGGACCGAAAACACTGAAGCTTTCTTT.